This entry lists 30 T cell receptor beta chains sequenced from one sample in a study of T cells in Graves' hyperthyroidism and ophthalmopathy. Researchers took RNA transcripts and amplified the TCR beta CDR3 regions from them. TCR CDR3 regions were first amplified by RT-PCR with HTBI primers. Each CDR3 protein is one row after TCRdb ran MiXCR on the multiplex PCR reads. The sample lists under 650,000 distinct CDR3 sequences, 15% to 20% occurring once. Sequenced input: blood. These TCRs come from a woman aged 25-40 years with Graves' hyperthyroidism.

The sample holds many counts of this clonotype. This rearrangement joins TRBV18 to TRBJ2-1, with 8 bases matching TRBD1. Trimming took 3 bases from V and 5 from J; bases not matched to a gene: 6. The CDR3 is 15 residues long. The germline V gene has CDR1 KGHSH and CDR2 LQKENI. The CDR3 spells CASSPGTGLHNEQFF. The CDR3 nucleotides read TGTGCCAGCTCACCTGGGACAGGCCTCCACAATGAGCAGTTCTTC.

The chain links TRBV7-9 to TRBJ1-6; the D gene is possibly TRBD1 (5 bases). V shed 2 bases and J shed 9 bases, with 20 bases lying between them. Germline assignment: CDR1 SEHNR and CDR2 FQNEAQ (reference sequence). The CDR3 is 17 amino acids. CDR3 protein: CASSLKGVPLLGSPLHF. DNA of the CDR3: TGTGCCAGCAGCTTAAAAGGGGTTCCTTTGCTAGGTTCACCCCTCCACTTT.

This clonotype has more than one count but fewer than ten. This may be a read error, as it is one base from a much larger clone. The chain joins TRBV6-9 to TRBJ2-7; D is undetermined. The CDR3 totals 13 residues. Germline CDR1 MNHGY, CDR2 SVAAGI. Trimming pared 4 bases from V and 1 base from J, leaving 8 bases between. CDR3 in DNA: TGTGCCAGCAGTTCTGGGGAATCCTACGAGCAGTACTTC. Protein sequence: CASSSGESYEQYF.

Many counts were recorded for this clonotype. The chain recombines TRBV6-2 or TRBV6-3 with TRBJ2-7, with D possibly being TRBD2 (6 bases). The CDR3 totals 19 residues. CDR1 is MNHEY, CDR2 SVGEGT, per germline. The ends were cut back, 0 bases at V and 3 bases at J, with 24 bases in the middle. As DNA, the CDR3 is TGTGCCAGCAGTTACTCAAGAGTTCTAAGCCGGGACTTTCACTACGAGCAGTACTTC. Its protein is CASSYSRVLSRDFHYEQYF.

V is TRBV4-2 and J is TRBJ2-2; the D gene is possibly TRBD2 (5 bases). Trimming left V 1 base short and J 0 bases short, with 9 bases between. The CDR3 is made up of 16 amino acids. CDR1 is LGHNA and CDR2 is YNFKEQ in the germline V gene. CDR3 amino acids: CASSQGIGTNTGELFF. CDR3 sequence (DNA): TGTGCCAGCAGCCAAGGGATCGGGACGAACACCGGGGAGCTGTTTTTT.

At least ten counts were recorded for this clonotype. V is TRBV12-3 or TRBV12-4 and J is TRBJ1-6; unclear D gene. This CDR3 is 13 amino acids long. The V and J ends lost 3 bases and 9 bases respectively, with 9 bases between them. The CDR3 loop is CASSFGVPSPLHF. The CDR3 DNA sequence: TGTGCCAGCAGTTTTGGGGTGCCTTCACCCCTCCACTTT.

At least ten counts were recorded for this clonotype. CDR3 sequence reads: CASSAGVGRSSSYNEQFF. The DNA of the CDR3 is TGTGCCAGCAGTGCTGGGGTGGGGCGGAGTAGCTCCTACAATGAGCAGTTCTTC. The chain links TRBV12-3 or TRBV12-4 to TRBJ2-1, with D possibly TRBD1 on 5 matching bases. Deletions cut 5 bases from V and 0 bases from J, with 20 bases between. This CDR3 comprises 18 residues.

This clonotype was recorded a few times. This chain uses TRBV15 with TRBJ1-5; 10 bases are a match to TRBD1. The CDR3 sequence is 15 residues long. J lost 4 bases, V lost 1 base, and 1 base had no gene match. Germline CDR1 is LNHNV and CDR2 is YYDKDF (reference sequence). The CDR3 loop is CATSRGQGANQPQHF. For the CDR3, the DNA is TGTGCCACCAGCAGAGGACAGGGGGCTAATCAGCCCCAGCATTTT.

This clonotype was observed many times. The CDR3 DNA follows: TGCAGTGCACCCGGAGGAAGAAATGAGCAGTTCTTC. It codes for CSAPGGRNEQFF. The rearrangement links TRBV20-1 to TRBJ2-1, with a possible D match to TRBD2 (5 bases). Trimming shortened V by 6 bases and J by 7 bases, and 13 bases separated the two germline ends. Germline-derived CDR1 and CDR2 are DFQATT and SNEGSKA (reference sequence). The CDR3 spans 12 residues.

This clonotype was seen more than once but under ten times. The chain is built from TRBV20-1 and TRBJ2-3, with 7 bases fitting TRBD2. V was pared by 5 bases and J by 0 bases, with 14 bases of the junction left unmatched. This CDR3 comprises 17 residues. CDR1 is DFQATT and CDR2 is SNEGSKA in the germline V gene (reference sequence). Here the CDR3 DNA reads TGCAGTGCTGCCGAAGGTTTGGTAGCGGGTAGCACAGATACGCAGTATTTT. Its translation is CSAAEGLVAGSTDTQYF.

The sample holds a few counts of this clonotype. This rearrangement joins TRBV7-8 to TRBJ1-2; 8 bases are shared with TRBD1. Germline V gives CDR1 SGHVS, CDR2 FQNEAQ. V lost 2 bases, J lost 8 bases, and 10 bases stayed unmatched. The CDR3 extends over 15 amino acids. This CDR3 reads CASSLFGQGADGYTF. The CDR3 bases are TGTGCCAGCAGCTTATTCGGGCAGGGGGCAGACGGCTACACCTTC.

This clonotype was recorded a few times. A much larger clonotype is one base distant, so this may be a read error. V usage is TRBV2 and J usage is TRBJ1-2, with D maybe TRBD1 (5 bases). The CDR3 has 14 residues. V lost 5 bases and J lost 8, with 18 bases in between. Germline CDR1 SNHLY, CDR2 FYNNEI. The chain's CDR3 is CASSYRGRLGGYTF. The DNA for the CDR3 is TGTGCCAGCAGTTACCGGGGCAGGCTGGGCGGCTACACCTTC.

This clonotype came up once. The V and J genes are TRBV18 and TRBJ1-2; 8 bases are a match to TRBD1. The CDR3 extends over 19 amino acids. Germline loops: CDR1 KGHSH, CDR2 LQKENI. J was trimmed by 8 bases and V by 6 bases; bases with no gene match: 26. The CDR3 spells CASSSQAQGARIVGSGYTF. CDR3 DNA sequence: TGTGCCAGCTCGTCTCAGGCGCAGGGGGCGCGAATTGTGGGGAGCGGCTACACCTTC.

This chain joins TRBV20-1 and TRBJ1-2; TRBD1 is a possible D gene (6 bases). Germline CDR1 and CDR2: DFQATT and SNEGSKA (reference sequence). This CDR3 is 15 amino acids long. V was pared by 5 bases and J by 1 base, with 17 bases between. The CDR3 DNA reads TGCAGTGCTCGGACAGTCCCTCCTGATAACTATGGCTACACCTTC. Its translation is CSARTVPPDNYGYTF.

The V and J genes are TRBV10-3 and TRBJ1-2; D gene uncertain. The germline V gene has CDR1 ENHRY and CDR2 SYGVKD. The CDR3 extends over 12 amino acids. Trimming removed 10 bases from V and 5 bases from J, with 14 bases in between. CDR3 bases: TGTGCCACTTATCTCCGGGGTTATGGCTACACCTTC. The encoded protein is CATYLRGYGYTF.

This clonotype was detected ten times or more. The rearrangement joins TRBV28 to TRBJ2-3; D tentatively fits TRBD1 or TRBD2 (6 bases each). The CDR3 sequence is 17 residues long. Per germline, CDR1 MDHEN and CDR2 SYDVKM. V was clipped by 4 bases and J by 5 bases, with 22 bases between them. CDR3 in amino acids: CASSSDVGLGGEDTQYF. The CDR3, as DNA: TGTGCCAGCAGTTCCGACGTGGGGTTGGGGGGCGAAGATACGCAGTATTTT.

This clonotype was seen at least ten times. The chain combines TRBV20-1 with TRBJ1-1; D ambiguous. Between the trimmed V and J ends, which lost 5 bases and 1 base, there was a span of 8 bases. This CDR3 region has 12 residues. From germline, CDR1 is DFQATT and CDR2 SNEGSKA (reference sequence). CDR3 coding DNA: TGCAGTGCTGCGGCGGAGAACACTGAAGCTTTCTTT. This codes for CSAAAENTEAFF.

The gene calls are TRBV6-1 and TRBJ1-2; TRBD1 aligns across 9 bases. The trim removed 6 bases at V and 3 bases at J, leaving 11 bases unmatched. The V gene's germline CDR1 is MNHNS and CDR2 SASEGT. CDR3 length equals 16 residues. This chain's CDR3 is CASSAPGTGSDYGYTF. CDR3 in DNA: TGTGCCAGCAGCGCCCCCGGGACAGGGAGTGACTATGGCTACACCTTC.

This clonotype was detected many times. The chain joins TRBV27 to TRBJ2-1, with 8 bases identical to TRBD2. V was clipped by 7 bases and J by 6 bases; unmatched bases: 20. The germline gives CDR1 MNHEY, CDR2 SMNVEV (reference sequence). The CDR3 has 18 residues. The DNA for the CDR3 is TGTGCCAGCACCTCCCCGAGAGGAGCGGGAGCTAGAAGCAATGAGCAGTTCTTC. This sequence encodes CASTSPRGAGARSNEQFF.

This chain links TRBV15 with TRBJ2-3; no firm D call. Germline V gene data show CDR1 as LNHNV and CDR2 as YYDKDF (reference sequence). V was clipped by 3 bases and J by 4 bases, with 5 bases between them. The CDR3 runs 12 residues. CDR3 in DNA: TGTGCCACCAGCAGTTTCCCAGATACGCAGTATTTT. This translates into CATSSFPDTQYF.

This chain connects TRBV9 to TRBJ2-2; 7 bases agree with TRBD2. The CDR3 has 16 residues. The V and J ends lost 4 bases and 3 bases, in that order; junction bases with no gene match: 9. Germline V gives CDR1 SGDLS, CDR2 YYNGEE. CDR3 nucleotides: TGTGCCAGCAGCCCCCTGGGTAGCGGGCACACCGGGGAGCTGTTTTTT. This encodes CASSPLGSGHTGELFF.

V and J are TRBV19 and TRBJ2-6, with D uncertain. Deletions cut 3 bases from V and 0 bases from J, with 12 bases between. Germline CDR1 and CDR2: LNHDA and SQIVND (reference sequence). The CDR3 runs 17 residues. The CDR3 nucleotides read TGTGCCAGTAGTATGGGCAGCAGCATCTCTGGGGCCAACGTCCTGACTTTC. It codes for CASSMGSSISGANVLTF.

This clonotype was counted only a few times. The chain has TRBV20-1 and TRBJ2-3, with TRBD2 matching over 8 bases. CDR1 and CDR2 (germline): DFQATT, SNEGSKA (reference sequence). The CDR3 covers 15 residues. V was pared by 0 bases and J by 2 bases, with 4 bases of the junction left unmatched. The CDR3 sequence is CSARDTSGPTDTQYF. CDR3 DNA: TGCAGTGCTAGAGATACTAGCGGACCCACAGATACGCAGTATTTT.

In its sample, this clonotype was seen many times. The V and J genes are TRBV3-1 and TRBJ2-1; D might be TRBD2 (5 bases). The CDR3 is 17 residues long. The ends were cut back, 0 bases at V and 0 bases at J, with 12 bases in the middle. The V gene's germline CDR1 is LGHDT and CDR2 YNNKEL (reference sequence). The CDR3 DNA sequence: TGTGCCAGCAGCCAAGATGCGCAGGAGGACTCCTACAATGAGCAGTTCTTC. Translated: CASSQDAQEDSYNEQFF.

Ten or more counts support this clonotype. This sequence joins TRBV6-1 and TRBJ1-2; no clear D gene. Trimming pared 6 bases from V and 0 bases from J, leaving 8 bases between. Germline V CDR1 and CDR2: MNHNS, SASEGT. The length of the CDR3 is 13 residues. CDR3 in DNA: TGTGCCAGCAGGATAGGGACTAACTATGGCTACACCTTC. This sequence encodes CASRIGTNYGYTF.

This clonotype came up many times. CDR3 region: CASSYQQGNSPLHF. CDR3 sequence (DNA): TGTGCCAGCAGTTATCAACAGGGGAATTCACCCCTCCACTTT. This chain joins TRBV12-3 or TRBV12-4 and TRBJ1-6, with TRBD1 matching 7 bases. This CDR3 has 14 amino acids. Unmatched junction bases numbered 4, after V lost 4 bases and J lost 7 bases.

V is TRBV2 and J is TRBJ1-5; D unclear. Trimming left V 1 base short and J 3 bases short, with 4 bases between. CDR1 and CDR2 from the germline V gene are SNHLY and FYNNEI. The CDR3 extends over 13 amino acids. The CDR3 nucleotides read TGTGCCAGCAGTGAAGGGAACAATCAGCCCCAGCATTTT. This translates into CASSEGNNQPQHF. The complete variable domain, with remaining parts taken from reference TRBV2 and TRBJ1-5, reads EPEVTQTPSHQVTQMGQEVILRCVPISNHLYFYWYRQILGQKVEFLVSFYNNEISEKSEIFDDQFSVERPDGSNFTLKIRSTKLEDSAMYFCASSEGNNQPQHFGDGTRLSIL.

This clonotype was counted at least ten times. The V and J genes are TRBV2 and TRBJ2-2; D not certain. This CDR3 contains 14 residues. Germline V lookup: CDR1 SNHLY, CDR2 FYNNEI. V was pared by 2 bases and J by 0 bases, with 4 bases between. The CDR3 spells CASSESPNTGELFF. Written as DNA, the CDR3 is TGTGCCAGCAGTGAATCCCCGAACACCGGGGAGCTGTTTTTT.

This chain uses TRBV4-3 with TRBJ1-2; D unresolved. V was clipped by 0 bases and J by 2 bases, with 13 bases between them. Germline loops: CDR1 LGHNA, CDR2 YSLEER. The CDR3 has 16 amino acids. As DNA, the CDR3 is TGCGCCAGCAGCCAAGATTGGGCACCATCCAACTATGGCTACACCTTC. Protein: CASSQDWAPSNYGYTF.

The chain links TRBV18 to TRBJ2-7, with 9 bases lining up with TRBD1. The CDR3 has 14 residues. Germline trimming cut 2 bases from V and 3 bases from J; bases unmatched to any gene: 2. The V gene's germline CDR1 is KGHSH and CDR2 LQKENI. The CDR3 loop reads CASSPMGQGYEQYF. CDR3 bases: TGTGCCAGCTCACCAATGGGACAGGGCTACGAGCAGTACTTC. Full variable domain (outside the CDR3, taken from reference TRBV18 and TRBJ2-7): NAGVMQNPRHLVRRRGQEARLRCSPMKGHSHVYWYRQLPEEGLKFMVYLQKENIIDESGMPKERFSAEFPKEGPSILRIQQVVRGDSAAYFCASSPMGQGYEQYFGPGTRLTVT.